This TCR beta chain appears in the sequencing data of a study of blood T cell repertoires in COVID-19. Study as a whole: COVID-19 samples collected from the United States, Italy and Spain covered acute and convalescent phases. T cells, B-cell-depleted T cells, or PBMCs supplied cDNA or gDNA.

Per the original data handling: Reference gene primers were amplified, and this amplification served to estimate nucleated cell counts. Sequenced by immunoSEQ multiplex PCR; TCRdb stores in-frame clones only, minus some. D and trimming were read from the DNA, whereas the V and J calls and clone size are those reported in that table. The sample yields roughly 160,000 clones, over 80% seen once. V was trimmed by 7 bases and J by 1 base, leaving 10 bases between them. The CDR3 contains 13 residues. The V and J genes are TRBV12-3 or TRBV12-4 and TRBJ2-5, with a possible D match to TRBD1 (5 bases). Sequenced input: peripheral blood. The TCR comes from a woman aged 55-69 years who had recovered from COVID-19. The CDR3 nucleotides are TGTGCCAGCAATGCCAGGGCCCAAGAGACCCAGTACTTC. It yields the protein CASNARAQETQYF.